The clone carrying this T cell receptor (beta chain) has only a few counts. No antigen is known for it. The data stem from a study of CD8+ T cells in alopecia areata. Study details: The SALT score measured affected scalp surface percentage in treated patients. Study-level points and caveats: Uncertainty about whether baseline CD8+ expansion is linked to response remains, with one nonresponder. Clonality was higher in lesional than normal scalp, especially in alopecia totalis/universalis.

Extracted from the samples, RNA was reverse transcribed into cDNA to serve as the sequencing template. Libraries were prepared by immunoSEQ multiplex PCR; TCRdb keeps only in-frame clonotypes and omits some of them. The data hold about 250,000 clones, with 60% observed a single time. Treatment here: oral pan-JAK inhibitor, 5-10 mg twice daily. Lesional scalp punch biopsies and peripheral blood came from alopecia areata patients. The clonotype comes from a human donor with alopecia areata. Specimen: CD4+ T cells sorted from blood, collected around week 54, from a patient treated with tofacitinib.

The CDR3 nucleotides read TGCGCCAGCAGCCAAGCGATCAACAATTCACCCCTCCACTTT. Amino acids: CASSQAINNSPLHF. The J gene is TRBJ1-6, the V gene TRBV4-3; D is unresolved. There are 14 residues in the CDR3. Germline CDR1 and CDR2: LGHNA and YSLEER. Trimming pared 1 base from V and 7 bases from J, leaving 8 bases between.